This T cell receptor beta chain is from a study of regulatory T cells in long-lasting Graves disease. V shed 5 bases and J 4 bases; nucleotides not matched to a gene: 3. The CDR3 consists of 14 residues. The germline CDR1 and CDR2 sequences are ENHRY and SYGVKD. TCR beta libraries were built with iRepertoire HTBI primers and Arm-PCR of CDR3 regions. TCRdb ran MiXCR on the multiplex PCR reads and lists one entry per CDR3 protein. The sample shows roughly 560,000 distinct CDR3 sequences, about 16% of them seen only once. The sample holds many counts of this clonotype. Time point in this sample: newly diagnosed GD, antithyroid drugs for less than 3 months. PBMC RNA was the source of the TCR library. These data are also associated with another study on T cells in Graves' hyperthyroidism and ophthalmopathy. That work contributes: Not enrolled were patients with uncontrolled infection, other autoimmune disease, pregnancy or lactation.

The receptor was derived from a woman aged 35 to 59 with Graves disease. The rearrangement joins TRBV10-3 to TRBJ2-5, with 11 bases aligning to TRBD2. The sample in question was peripheral blood mononuclear cells (PBMCs), obtained at new diagnosis, from a patient treated with antithyroid drugs. DNA of the CDR3: TGTGCCATCAGTTCTGGGACTAGCGGAGAGACCCAGTACTTC. It is translated as CAISSGTSGETQYF.